This TCR beta chain comes out of a study of blood T cell repertoires in COVID-19 (dated by TCRdb to 2018 to 2020). Study-level background: Collaborator samples came from the United States, Italy and Spain and covered acute and convalescent phases of COVID-19. The material from the prospective study consisted of cDNA or gDNA derived from T cells, B-cell-depleted T cells, or PBMCs. Subjects who had been exposed to COVID-19, were actively infected with it, or had recovered from it provided the deeply sampled blood TCRbeta repertoires that made up the dataset. A freely available public database, intended as a resource for researchers studying the immune response to SARS-CoV-2, is where the repertoires were released. Samples came from the ongoing ImmuneRACE study (first 160 participants) plus 1,254 subjects from 6 global collaborators. Sample metadata almost always included a de-identified subject ID, COVID-19 status, age in years and sex. Where available, HLA class I and class II types were taken from metadata supplied by the sample provider and were not determined by assay-based typing. Summary of the overall study and its limitations: The amount of clinical and demographic metadata varied by source and participant and was provided uncurated.

TCRbeta CDR3 regions were amplified from genomic DNA by means of the immunoSEQ Assay, a bias-controlled multiplex PCR. Per the authors' processing: Nucleated cell counts per sample were estimated from amplification of reference gene primers within the assay. To quantify the absolute abundance of each unique TCRbeta CDR3 rearrangement, sequence reads were collapsed and filtered. Productive Simpson clonality was computed per sample as the square root of Simpson's diversity index over productive rearrangements. The clones in this table, taken by TCRdb from immuneACCESS, are in-frame only. Not every clone is retained; where verified, under half of the shortfall comes from an unresolved V gene, and the cause of the rest is unknown. From that table come the V and J calls and clone size; the DNA was used to work out D and trimming. Present in this sample are 90,000 to 120,000 clones, 75% to 90% of which were seen just once. The ten largest clones capture over 20% of the sample.

The CDR3 has 13 amino acids, counting the end cysteine and phenylalanine. Here the CDR3 DNA is all that survives: 39 bases in frame from base 1. The germline V gene sets CDR1 to MNHEY and CDR2 to SVGAGI. V is reduced by 10 bases and J by 5 bases, leaving a spacing of 18 bases between them. For this clone: The target of this receptor is not known. Per-base qualities were not stored, and no clone one base away is much larger.

Whole blood was collected in K2EDTA tubes by collaborating institutions according to the institutions' own protocols. For TCRbeta analysis, collaborators shipped samples in one of three forms: frozen whole blood, isolated PBMCs, or DNA extracted from either of those sample types. Material: peripheral blood. The clonotype comes from a man in his sixties with acute or convalescent COVID-19. The sequence joins TRBV6-5 to TRBJ2-7, with TRBD2 tentatively as D gene (5 bases match). The DNA is TGTGCCACCCAACGGGATACGAATCACGAGCAGTACTTC. This gives the protein CATQRDTNHEQYF.